This TCR beta chain was obtained from a study of CD8+CD57+ T cells in acquired aplastic anemia (dated 2018 in TCRdb). About the investigation overall: Extracted DNA from sorted CD4+ and CD8+ cells averaged about 3 ug, ranging from about 0.18 to 27.4 ug. CD8+CD57+ expansion was defined as frequency above the mean frequency observed in healthy subjects.

Genomic DNA was used as template for profiling of TCR beta VDJ combinations and CDR3 sequences. An Illumina HiSeq 2000 was the platform used for TCR repertoire sequencing. The published analysis was carried out like this. Repertoires were assessed using TRBV/TRBJ rearrangement plots, CDR3 size and DJ length profiles, and Simpson's diversity index. The most abundant DNA sequence in the deep sequencing data was taken as the immunodominant clone. CDR3 amino acid sequences were screened for sharing across subjects and were compared with published repertoires and the VDJdb database. TCRdb reworked the public reads: Q25 trimming with fastp, MiXCR clone assembly, productive beta chains retained. Each CDR3 protein gets just one entry, which takes the most common genes and DNA from the rows behind it. The V and J calls, along with clone size, are taken from TCRdb and not from the paper's own processing. In all, the sample holds hundreds of thousands of distinct CDR3 sequences, and around 82% of those were seen once. In total, the top ten clones hold about two fifths of the sample.

The full study reports these points: Around 28 CD8+ CDR3 sequences were found to be shared between patients and controls, but these sequences appeared to be highly expressed in patients and within the immunodominant clones of the patients. Between patients and healthy controls, no significant difference in CD8+ Simpson's diversity was found (P=0.060).

Its CDR3 holds 16 amino acids, cysteine through valine. Only the CDR3 DNA stays, 48 bases, in frame from base 1. Germline trimming amounts to 1 base on V and 0 bases on J, with 2 as the count of junction bases outside the gene matches. According to the germline V gene, CDR1 reads MNHNS and CDR2 reads SASEGT. Expansion of CD8+CD57+ cells had been shown by flow cytometry in the patients chosen for sequencing. All patients had severe acquired aplastic anemia diagnosed by International Study of Aplastic Anemia and Agranulocytosis and Camitta criteria. No therapy had been received by the patients at the time of blood sampling. In the study, sorted CD4+ and CD8+ blood T cells from patients with severe aplastic anemia and from healthy subjects underwent deep sequencing of TCR repertoires. Patients were enrolled in the USA under clinicaltrials.gov protocols 00001620, 01623167, 00001397, 00071045, 00081523 and 00961064. Ficoll-Paque density gradient centrifugation was used to isolate peripheral blood mononuclear cells. CD4+ and CD8+ T cells were sorted by FACS or magnetic beads before DNA extraction.

Note on this clonotype: No antigen is known for it. Base qualities are not at hand, and no much larger clone is one base apart.

Specimen: sorted CD4+, CD8+, or CD8+CD57+ T cells (not recorded which) from PBMCs. The chain is made from TRBV6-1 and TRBJ2-7; TRBD1 matches 11 bases in the middle. The sequence came from a human donor with aplastic anemia. The bases read TGTGCCAGCAGTGAAGGGACAGGGGGCACCTCCTACGAGCAGTACGTC. The resulting protein is CASSEGTGGTSYEQYV.